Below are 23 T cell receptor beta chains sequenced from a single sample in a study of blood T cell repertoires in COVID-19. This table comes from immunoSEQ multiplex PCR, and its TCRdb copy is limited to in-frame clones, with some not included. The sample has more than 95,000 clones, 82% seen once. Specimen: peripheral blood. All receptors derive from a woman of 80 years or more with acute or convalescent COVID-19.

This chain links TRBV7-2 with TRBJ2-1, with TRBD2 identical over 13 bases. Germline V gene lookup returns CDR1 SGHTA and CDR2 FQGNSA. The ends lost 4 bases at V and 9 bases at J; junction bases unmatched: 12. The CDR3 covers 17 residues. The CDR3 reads CASSYSPGLAGLFEQFF. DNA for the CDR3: TGTGCCAGCAGCTATTCCCCGGGACTAGCGGGATTATTTGAGCAGTTCTTC.

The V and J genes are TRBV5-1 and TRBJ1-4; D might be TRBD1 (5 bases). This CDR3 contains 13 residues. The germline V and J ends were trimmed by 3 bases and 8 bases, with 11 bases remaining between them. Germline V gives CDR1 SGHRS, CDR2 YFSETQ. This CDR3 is CASSWGGEEKLFF. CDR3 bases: TGCGCCAGCAGCTGGGGGGGAGAGGAAAAACTGTTTTTT.

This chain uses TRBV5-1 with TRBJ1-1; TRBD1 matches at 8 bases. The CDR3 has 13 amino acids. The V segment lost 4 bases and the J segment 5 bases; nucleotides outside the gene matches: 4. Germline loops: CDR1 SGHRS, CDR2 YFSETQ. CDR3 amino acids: CASSQGAETEAFF. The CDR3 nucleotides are TGCGCCAGCAGCCAGGGGGCTGAAACTGAAGCTTTCTTT.

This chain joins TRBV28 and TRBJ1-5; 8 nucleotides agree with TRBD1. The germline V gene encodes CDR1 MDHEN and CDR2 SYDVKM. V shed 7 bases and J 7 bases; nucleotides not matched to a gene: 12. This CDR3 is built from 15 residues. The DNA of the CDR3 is TGTGCCAGCACCACCCCGACAGGGGTGGGACAGCCCCAGCATTTT. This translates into CASTTPTGVGQPQHF.

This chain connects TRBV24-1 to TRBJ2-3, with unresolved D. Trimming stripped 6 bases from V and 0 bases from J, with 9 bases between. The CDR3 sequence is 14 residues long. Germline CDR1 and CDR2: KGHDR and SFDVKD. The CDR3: CATSSTSSTDTQYF. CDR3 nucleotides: TGTGCCACCAGTTCGACATCTAGCACAGATACGCAGTATTTT.

CDR3 nucleotide sequence: TGCGCCAGCAGCCTGACAGGGGCGGGAAATGGCTACACCTTC. This codes for CASSLTGAGNGYTF. The chain carries TRBV5-1 and TRBJ1-2; TRBD1 matches at 8 bases. Germline assignment: CDR1 SGHRS and CDR2 YFSETQ. CDR3 length: 14 residues. Losses at the gene ends were 4 bases for V and 6 bases for J; bases not matched to a gene: 8.

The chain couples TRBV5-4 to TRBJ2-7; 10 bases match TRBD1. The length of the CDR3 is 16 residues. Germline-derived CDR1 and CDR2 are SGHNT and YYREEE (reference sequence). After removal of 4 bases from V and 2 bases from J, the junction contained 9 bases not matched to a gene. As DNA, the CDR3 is TGTGCCAGCAGCCTCGCCCCGGGACAGGGGCCCTACGAGCAGTACTTC. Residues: CASSLAPGQGPYEQYF. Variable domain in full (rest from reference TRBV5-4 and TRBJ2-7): ETGVTQSPTHLIKTRGQQVTLRCSSQSGHNTVSWYQQALGQGPQFIFQYYREEENGRGNFPPRFSGLQFPNYSSELNVNALELDDSALYLCASSLAPGQGPYEQYFGPGTRLTVT.

The CDR3 bases are TGTGCCAGCAGCCCCCATGAGACCCAGTACTTC. Translated, it gives CASSPHETQYF. The V call is TRBV6-2 or TRBV6-3, the J call TRBJ2-5, with D hard to call. The V end lost 6 bases, the J end lost 5 bases, and 7 bases lay between the germline ends. The germline V gene encodes CDR1 MNHEY and CDR2 SVGEGT. There are 11 residues in the CDR3.

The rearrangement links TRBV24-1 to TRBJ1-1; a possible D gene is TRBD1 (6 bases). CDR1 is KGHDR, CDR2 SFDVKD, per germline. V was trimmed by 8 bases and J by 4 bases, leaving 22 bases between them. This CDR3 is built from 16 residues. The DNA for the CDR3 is TGTGCCACCACCGAAGGGCGGTCAACAGGGCGCACTGAAGCTTTCTTT. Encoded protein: CATTEGRSTGRTEAFF.

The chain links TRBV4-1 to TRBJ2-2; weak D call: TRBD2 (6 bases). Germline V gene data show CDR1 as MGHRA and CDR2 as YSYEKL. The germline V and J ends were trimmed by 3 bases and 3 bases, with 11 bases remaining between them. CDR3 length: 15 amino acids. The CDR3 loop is CASSQGWGDTGELFF. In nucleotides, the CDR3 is TGCGCCAGCAGCCAGGGTTGGGGGGACACCGGGGAGCTGTTTTTT.

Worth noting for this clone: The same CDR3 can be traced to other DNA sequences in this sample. DNA of the CDR3: TGCGCCAGCAGCTTGGGAACAGCTAATGAAAAACTGTTTTTT. The encoded protein is CASSLGTANEKLFF. The chain has TRBV5-1 and TRBJ1-4; D is unclear. The V and J ends lost 0 bases and 3 bases respectively, with 6 bases between them. Germline V gene data show CDR1 as SGHRS and CDR2 as YFSETQ. This CDR3 comprises 14 residues. Using reference TRBV5-1 and TRBJ1-4 for the parts outside the CDR3, the full variable domain is KAGVTQTPRYLIKTRGQQVTLSCSPISGHRSVSWYQQTPGQGLQFLFEYFSETQRNKGNFPGRFSGRQFSNSRSEMNVSTLELGDSALYLCASSLGTANEKLFFGSGTQLSVL.

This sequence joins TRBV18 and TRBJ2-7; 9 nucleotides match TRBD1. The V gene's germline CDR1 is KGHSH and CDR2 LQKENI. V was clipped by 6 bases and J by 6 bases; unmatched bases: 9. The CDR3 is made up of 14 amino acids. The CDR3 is CASSFANRGPEQYF. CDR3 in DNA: TGTGCCAGCTCGTTCGCGAACAGGGGGCCCGAGCAGTACTTC.

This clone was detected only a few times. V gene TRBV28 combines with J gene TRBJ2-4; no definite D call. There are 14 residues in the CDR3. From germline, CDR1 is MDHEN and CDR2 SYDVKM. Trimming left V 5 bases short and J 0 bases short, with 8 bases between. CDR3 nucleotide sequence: TGTGCCAGCAGTCGGTCGGGAGCCAAAAACATTCAGTACTTC. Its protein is CASSRSGAKNIQYF.

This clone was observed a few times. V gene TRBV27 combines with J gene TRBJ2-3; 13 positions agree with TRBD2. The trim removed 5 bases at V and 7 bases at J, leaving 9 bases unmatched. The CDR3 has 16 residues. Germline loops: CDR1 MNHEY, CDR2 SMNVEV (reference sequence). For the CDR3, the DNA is TGTGCCAGCAGTCCACGGACTAGCGGGAGTGGAAATACGCAGTATTTT. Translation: CASSPRTSGSGNTQYF.

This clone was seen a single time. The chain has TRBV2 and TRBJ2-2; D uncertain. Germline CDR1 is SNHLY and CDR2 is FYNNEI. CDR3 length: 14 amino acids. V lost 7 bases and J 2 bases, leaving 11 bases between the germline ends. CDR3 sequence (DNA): TGTGCCAGCATACAGACACCTAACACCGGGGAGCTGTTTTTT. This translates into CASIQTPNTGELFF.

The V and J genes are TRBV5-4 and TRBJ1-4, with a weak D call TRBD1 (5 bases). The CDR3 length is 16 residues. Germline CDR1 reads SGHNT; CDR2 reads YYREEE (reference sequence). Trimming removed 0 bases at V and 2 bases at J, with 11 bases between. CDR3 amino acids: CASSLGRGGTNEKLFF. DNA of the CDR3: TGTGCCAGCAGCTTGGGAAGGGGCGGCACTAATGAAAAACTGTTTTTT. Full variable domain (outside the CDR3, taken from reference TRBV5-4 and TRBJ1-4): ETGVTQSPTHLIKTRGQQVTLRCSSQSGHNTVSWYQQALGQGPQFIFQYYREEENGRGNFPPRFSGLQFPNYSSELNVNALELDDSALYLCASSLGRGGTNEKLFFGSGTQLSVL.

The CDR3, as DNA: TGTGCCAGCAGAGCTTTCCCAAGAGACGAGCAGTACTTC. Protein: CASRAFPRDEQYF. This chain connects TRBV12-3 or TRBV12-4 to TRBJ2-7; no definite D call. The CDR3 is made up of 13 amino acids. Trimming left V 6 bases short and J 5 bases short, with 14 bases between.

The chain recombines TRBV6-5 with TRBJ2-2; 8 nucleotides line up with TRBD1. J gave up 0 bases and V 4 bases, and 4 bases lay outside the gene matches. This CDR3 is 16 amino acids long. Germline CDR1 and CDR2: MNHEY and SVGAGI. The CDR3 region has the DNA TGTGCCAGCAGTTCCCTGGACAGGGCGAACACCGGGGAGCTGTTTTTT. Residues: CASSSLDRANTGELFF.

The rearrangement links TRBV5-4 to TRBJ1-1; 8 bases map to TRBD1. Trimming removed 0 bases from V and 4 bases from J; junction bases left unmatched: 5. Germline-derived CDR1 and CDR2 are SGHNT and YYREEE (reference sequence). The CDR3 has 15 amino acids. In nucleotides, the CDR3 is TGTGCCAGCAGCTTGGCGGCAGGGGGCGGCACTGAAGCTTTCTTT. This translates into CASSLAAGGGTEAFF.

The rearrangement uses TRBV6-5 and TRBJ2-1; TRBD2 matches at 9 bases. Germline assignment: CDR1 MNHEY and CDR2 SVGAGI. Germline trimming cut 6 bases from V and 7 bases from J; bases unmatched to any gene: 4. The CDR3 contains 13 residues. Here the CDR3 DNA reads TGTGCCAGCAGAGGTAGCGGGAGAAATGAGCAGTTCTTC. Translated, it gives CASRGSGRNEQFF.

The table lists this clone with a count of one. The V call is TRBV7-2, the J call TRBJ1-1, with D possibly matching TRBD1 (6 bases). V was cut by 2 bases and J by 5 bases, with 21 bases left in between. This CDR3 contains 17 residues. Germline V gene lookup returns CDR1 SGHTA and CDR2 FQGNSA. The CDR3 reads CASSLRGSGGSGTEAFF. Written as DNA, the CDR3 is TGTGCCAGCAGCTTAAGGGGGTCGGGGGGCTCGGGAACTGAAGCTTTCTTT.

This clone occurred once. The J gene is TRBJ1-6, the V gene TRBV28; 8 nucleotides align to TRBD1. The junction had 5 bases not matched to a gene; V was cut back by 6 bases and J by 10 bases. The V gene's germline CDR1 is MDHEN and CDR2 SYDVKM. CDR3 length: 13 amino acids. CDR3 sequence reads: CASSLTGESPLHF. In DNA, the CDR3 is TGTGCCAGCAGCTTGACAGGGGAGTCACCCCTCCACTTT. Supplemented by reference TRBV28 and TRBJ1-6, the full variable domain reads DVKVTQSSRYLVKRTGEKVFLECVQDMDHENMFWYRQDPGLGLRLIYFSYDVKMKEKGDIPEGYSVSREKKERFSLILESASTNQTSMYLCASSLTGESPLHFGNGTRLTVT.

The CDR3 nucleotides read TGCGCCAGCAGCCAAGGACTAGCGGTGACAGATACGCAGTATTTT. Protein: CASSQGLAVTDTQYF. This chain links TRBV4-3 with TRBJ2-3, with 9 bases lining up with TRBD2. The CDR3 spans 15 residues. Germline CDR1 LGHNA, CDR2 YSLEER. V shed 1 base and J 3 bases; nucleotides not matched to a gene: 2.